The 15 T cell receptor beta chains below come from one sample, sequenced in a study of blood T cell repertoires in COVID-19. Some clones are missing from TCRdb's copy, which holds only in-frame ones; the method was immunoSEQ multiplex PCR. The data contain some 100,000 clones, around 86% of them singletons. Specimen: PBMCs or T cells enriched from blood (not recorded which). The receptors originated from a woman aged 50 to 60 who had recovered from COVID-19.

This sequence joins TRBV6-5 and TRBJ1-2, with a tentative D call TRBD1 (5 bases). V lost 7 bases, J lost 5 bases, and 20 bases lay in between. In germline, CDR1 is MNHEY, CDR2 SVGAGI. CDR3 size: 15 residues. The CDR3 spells CASTQTARTRYGYTF. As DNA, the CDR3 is TGTGCCAGCACTCAAACCGCCCGGACAAGATATGGCTACACCTTC.

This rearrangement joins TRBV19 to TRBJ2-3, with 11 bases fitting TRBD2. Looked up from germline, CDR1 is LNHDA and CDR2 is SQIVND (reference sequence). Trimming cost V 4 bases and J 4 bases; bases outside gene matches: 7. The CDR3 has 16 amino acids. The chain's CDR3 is CASSKRLAGRADTQYF. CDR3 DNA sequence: TGTGCCAGTAGTAAGCGACTAGCGGGAAGAGCAGATACGCAGTATTTT. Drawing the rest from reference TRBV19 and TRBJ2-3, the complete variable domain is DGGITQSPKYLFRKEGQNVTLSCEQNLNHDAMYWYRQDPGQGLRLIYYSQIVNDFQKGDIAEGYSVSREKKESFPLTVTSAQKNPTAFYLCASSKRLAGRADTQYFGPGTRLTVL.

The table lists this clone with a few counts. CDR3 amino acids: CASYTTFSGETSGSWGYEQFF. For the CDR3, the DNA is TGTGCCAGCTACACAACTTTCTCAGGGGAAACTAGCGGGAGTTGGGGTTATGAGCAGTTCTTC. The rearrangement links TRBV18 to TRBJ2-1; TRBD2 matches 11 bases. CDR1 is KGHSH, CDR2 LQKENI, per germline. V shed 7 bases and J 8 bases; nucleotides not matched to a gene: 28. CDR3 size: 21 residues.

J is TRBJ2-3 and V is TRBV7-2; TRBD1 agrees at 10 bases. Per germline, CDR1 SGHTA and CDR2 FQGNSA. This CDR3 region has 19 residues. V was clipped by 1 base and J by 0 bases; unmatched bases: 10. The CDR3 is CASSLEPPGQGISTDTQYF. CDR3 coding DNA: TGTGCCAGCAGCTTAGAACCTCCGGGACAGGGGATTAGCACAGATACGCAGTATTTT.

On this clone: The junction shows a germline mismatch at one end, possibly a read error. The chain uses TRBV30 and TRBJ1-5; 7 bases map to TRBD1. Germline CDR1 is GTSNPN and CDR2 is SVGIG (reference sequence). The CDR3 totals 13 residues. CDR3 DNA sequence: TGTGTCTGGAGTGCCACAGGGGATCAGCCCCAGCATTTT. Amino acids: CVWSATGDQPQHF.

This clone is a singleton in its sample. The CDR3 DNA follows: TGTGCCACCAGTGAATCCGGGACAGGCAACTATGGCTACACCTTC. Translating gives CATSESGTGNYGYTF. The gene calls are TRBV24-1 and TRBJ1-2; 8 nucleotides line up with TRBD1. The CDR3 sequence is 15 residues long. Germline CDR1 KGHDR, CDR2 SFDVKD. The junction had 5 bases not matched to a gene; V was cut back by 4 bases and J by 2 bases.

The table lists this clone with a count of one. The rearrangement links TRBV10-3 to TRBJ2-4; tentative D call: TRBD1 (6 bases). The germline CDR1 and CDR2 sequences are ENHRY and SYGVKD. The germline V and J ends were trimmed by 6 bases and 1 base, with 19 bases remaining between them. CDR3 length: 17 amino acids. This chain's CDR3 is CAIRTGTPSQAKNIQYF. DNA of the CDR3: TGTGCCATCAGAACCGGGACACCCAGCCAGGCCAAAAACATTCAGTACTTC.

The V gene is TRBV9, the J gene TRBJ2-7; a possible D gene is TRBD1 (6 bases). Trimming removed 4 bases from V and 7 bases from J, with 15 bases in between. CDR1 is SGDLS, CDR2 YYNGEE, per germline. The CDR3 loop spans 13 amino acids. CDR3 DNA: TGTGCCAGCAGCCTGTGGACAGAGGGGGAGCAGTACTTC. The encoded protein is CASSLWTEGEQYF.

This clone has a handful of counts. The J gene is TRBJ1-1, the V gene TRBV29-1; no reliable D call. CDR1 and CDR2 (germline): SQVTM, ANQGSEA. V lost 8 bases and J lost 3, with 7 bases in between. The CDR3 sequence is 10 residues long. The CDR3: CSSYHTEAFF. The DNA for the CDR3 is TGCAGCTCCTACCACACTGAAGCTTTCTTT.

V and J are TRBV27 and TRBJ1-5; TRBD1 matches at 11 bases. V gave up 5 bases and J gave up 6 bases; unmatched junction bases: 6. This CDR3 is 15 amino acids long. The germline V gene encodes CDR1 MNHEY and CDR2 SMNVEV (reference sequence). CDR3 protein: CASSTGQGAGQPQHF. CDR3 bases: TGTGCCAGCAGTACCGGACAGGGGGCGGGTCAGCCCCAGCATTTT.

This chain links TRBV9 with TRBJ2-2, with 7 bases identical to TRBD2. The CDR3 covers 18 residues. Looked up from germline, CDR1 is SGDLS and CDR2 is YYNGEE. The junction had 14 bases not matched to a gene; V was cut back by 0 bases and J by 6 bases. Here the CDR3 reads CASSVDFGRKGWAGELFF. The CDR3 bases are TGTGCCAGCAGCGTAGATTTCGGGAGGAAGGGGTGGGCCGGGGAGCTGTTTTTT.

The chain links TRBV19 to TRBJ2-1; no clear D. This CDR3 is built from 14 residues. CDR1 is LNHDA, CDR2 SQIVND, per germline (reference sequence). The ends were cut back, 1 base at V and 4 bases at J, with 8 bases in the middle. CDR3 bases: TGTGCCAGTAGTATAGCCAGGTATTACAATGAGCAGTTCTTC. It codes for CASSIARYYNEQFF.

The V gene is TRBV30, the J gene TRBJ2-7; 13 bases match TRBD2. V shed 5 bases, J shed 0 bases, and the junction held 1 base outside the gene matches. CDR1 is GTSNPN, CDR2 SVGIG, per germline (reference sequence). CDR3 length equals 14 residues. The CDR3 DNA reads TGTGCCTGGGGGACTAGCGGGGCCTCCTACGAGCAGTACTTC. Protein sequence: CAWGTSGASYEQYF. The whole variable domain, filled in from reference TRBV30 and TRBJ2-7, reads SQTIHQWPATLVQPVGSPLSLECTVEGTSNPNLYWYRQAAGRGLQLLFYSVGIGQISSEVPQNLSASRPQDRQFILSSKKLLLSDSGFYLCAWGTSGASYEQYFGPGTRLTVT.

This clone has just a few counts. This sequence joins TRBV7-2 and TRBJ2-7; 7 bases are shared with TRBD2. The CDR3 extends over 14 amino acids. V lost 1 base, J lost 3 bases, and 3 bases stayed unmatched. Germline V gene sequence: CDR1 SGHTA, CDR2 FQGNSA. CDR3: CASSLGGEGYEQYF. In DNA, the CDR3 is TGTGCCAGCAGCTTAGGAGGGGAGGGCTACGAGCAGTACTTC.

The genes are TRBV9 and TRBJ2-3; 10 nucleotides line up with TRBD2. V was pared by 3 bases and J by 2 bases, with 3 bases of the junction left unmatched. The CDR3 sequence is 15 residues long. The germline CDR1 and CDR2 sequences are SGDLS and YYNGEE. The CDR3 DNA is TGTGCCAGCAGCGCCGGGACTAGCGACACAGATACGCAGTATTTT. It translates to CASSAGTSDTDTQYF.